Listed below are T cell receptor beta chains from one sample, sequenced in a study of cytomegalovirus exposure and HLA in healthy donors. Sequencing was performed with immunoSEQ multiplex PCR; in TCRdb, only in-frame clones are kept and a portion is missing. The sample lists over 150,000 clones; around four fifths were seen once. The sequencing sample was made of PBMCs. The source of these receptors is a woman in her 50s in good health and CMV-seropositive. Each CDR3 is given with its conserved first and last residue. The D gene is left open where the match is weak. Not all rows give a size; the values are once, few, many and, for expanded clones, a class.

D | J | size | V | CDR3 | DNA
. | TRBJ1-2 | . | TRBV30 | CAWIGAPYGYTF | TGTGCCTGGATTGGGGCACCCTATGGCTACACCTTC
TRBD1 | TRBJ2-7 | . | TRBV2 | CASSAAPGTGGYEQYF | TGTGCCAGCAGTGCCGCCCCCGGGACAGGGGGCTACGAGCAGTACTTC
. | TRBJ1-1 | . | TRBV5-1 | CATLLPGNTEAFF | TGCGCCACCCTTTTACCGGGGAACACTGAAGCTTTCTTT
. | TRBJ2-7 | . | TRBV7-2 | CASSFSRTYEQYF | TGTGCCAGCAGCTTCAGCAGGACTTACGAGCAGTACTTC
TRBD2 | TRBJ2-2 | . | TRBV2 | CASSAVTGGRSTGELFF | TGTGCCAGCAGTGCCGTGACGGGGGGGCGTTCCACCGGGGAGCTGTTTTTT
. | TRBJ2-5 | few | TRBV5-6 | CASSLVGDPGTRGGTQYF | TGTGCCAGCAGCTTGGTAGGGGATCCGGGGACGAGGGGGGGGACCCAGTACTTC
. | TRBJ1-6 | few | TRBV28 | CASSLSGSSNSPLHF | TGTGCCAGCAGTTTATCAGGTTCCTCTAATTCACCCCTCCACTTT
. | TRBJ2-1 | . | TRBV5-6 | CASSSGGARGEQFF | TGTGCCAGCAGCTCAGGAGGGGCTAGGGGTGAGCAGTTCTTC
TRBD1 | TRBJ2-5 | . | TRBV7-9 | CASSPWTGGAETQYF | TGTGCCAGCAGCCCCTGGACAGGGGGCGCAGAGACCCAGTACTTC
. | TRBJ2-2 | . | TRBV12-5 | CASGLVLDGYTGELFF | TGTGCTAGTGGTTTAGTCCTCGACGGGTACACCGGGGAGCTGTTTTTT
TRBD1 | TRBJ1-1 | . | TRBV6-4 | CASSGGQALVNTEAFF | TGTGCCAGCAGTGGGGGACAGGCCCTTGTGAACACTGAAGCTTTCTTT
TRBD1 | TRBJ1-6 | . | TRBV2 | CASSARRGTDSPLHF | TGTGCCAGCAGTGCGCGGAGGGGGACAGATTCACCCCTCCACTTT
TRBD2 | TRBJ2-7 | . | TRBV14 | CASSQEGRTGTSGVSYEQYF | TGTGCCAGCAGCCAAGAGGGCAGAACCGGGACTAGCGGGGTCTCCTACGAGCAGTACTTC
TRBD1 | TRBJ1-1 | . | TRBV15 | CATSRGDRGRTEAFF | TGTGCCACCAGCAGGGGGGACAGGGGGCGGACTGAAGCTTTCTTT
TRBD1 | TRBJ2-5 | . | TRBV10-3 | CAIRSGQAEETQYF | TGTGCCATCAGATCAGGACAGGCCGAAGAGACCCAGTACTTC
TRBD2 | TRBJ2-7 | once | TRBV7-2 | CASNIAGPGTYEQYF | TGTGCCAGCAACATAGCGGGCCCCGGGACCTACGAGCAGTACTTC
. | TRBJ1-6 | . | TRBV5-5 | CASMRGQSNSPLHF | TGTGCCAGCATGAGAGGGCAGAGTAATTCACCCCTCCACTTT
. | TRBJ1-1 | . | TRBV10-3 | CAITRQTNTEAFF | TGTGCCATCACCAGACAGACGAACACTGAAGCTTTCTTT
TRBD1 | TRBJ2-2 | . | TRBV14 | CASSQFGTGSGTGELFF | TGTGCCAGCAGCCAATTCGGGACAGGTTCGGGCACCGGGGAGCTGTTTTTT
TRBD2 | TRBJ2-1 | once | TRBV9 | CASSVGGGTANEQFF | TGTGCCAGCAGCGTAGGGGGGGGGACGGCGAATGAGCAGTTCTTC
TRBD1 | TRBJ2-7 | . | TRBV28 | CASSLVGGPSYEQYF | TGTGCCAGCAGTTTGGTAGGGGGCCCCTCCTACGAGCAGTACTTC
. | TRBJ2-7 | . | TRBV5-1 | CASSLGQQLPYEQYF | TGCGCCAGCAGCTTGGGACAGCAGCTTCCCTACGAGCAGTACTTC
. | TRBJ1-4 | few | TRBV25-1 | CASARATNEKLFF | TGTGCCAGTGCCAGGGCAACTAATGAAAAACTGTTTTTT
. | TRBJ2-1 | . | TRBV28 | CASSFPGVQQFF | TGTGCCAGCAGTTTCCCAGGGGTACAGCAGTTCTTC
. | TRBJ2-5 | . | TRBV14 | CASSQKKGETLAERETQYF | TGTGCCAGCAGCCAAAAAAAGGGGGAGACTTTGGCAGAGAGAGAGACCCAGTACTTC
. | TRBJ2-6 | . | TRBV4-3 | CASSQDPVSSPSGANVLTF | TGCGCCAGCAGCCAAGATCCTGTTTCTTCCCCCTCTGGGGCCAACGTCCTGACTTTC
TRBD1 | TRBJ1-1 | . | TRBV7-9 | CASSGTVSTEAFF | TGTGCCAGCAGCGGGACAGTATCCACTGAAGCTTTCTTT